This TCR beta chain came from a study of regulatory T cells in long-lasting Graves disease. For the study at large: The study enrolled newly diagnosed Graves' patients on antithyroid drugs under 3 months.

Stated time point: newly diagnosed GD, antithyroid drugs for less than 3 months. Scientists built the TCR library using RNA that was extracted from PBMCs. Germline V lookup: CDR1 MDHEN, CDR2 SYDVKM. Trimming removed 3 bases from V and 10 bases from J; junction bases left unmatched: 12. This CDR3 has 14 residues. Overall study results and limits: TRBV28, TRBJ1-2 and TRBJ2-5 emerged as the favored segments in persistent disease. Newly diagnosed patients shared about a thousand public clonotypes; persistent patients shared some 2,700.

For TCR beta, libraries came from iRepertoire HTBI primers and Arm-PCR of CDR3 regions. TCRdb passed the multiplex PCR reads through MiXCR, listing each CDR3 protein once. The sample has around 330,000 distinct CDR3 sequences, more than 15% seen once. Regarding this clonotype: What it binds is not known.

The TCR originated in a female donor with Graves disease. This chain connects TRBV28 to TRBJ2-7; 7 bases map to TRBD2. Source: peripheral blood mononuclear cells (PBMCs), taken at new diagnosis, from a patient treated with antithyroid drugs. The DNA of the CDR3 is TGTGCCAGCAGTTTGGGGGGGGTTGGGTCGCGACAGTACTTC. Protein sequence: CASSLGGVGSRQYF.